This T cell receptor (beta chain) was captured by sequencing in a study of T cell responses to AZD1222 COVID-19 vaccine. A note on this clone: The target antigen is unknown.

The CDR3 has 12 amino acids. Germline CDR1 is SGDLS and CDR2 is YYNGEE. Trimming pared 3 bases from V and 7 bases from J, leaving 10 bases between. Repertoires were generated with immunoSEQ multiplex PCR, while TCRdb's copy carries only in-frame clones and drops some. The sample lists about 94,000 clones, 85% occurring once. Findings of the study overall: Baseline antibody screening turned up just a handful of seropositive AZD1222 recipients. Clonal diversity was possibly underestimated, and white British individuals and females predominated among donors. Two doses of AZD1222 preceded a rise in Spike-specific TCR breadth and depth.

The receptor was derived from an adult who received the AZD1222 COVID-19 vaccine. The chain uses TRBV9 and TRBJ1-1, with D hard to call. This specimen consisted of peripheral blood, obtained 28 days after the second AZD1222 dose. The CDR3 bases are TGTGCCAGCAGCGACCCGACCGATGAAGCTTTCTTT. It is translated as CASSDPTDEAFF.